This paragraph covers one T cell receptor beta chain sequence. The V end lost 1 base, the J end lost 5 bases, and 9 bases lay between the germline ends. The CDR3 has 15 amino acids. The germline gives CDR1 MNHEY, CDR2 SMNVEV (reference sequence). The sample comes from a study of control samples from healthy donors and cancer patients. Method: immunoSEQ multiplex PCR; TCRdb's copy keeps in-frame clones and lacks some. This sample's table reports about 190,000 clones. Source material: blood. The TCR comes from a woman in her twenties or thirties in good health. The V and J genes are TRBV27 and TRBJ1-6; a possible D gene is TRBD1 (5 bases). The CDR3 sequence is CASSLLGGNNSPLHF. CDR3 DNA sequence: TGTGCCAGCAGTTTATTGGGGGGAAATAATTCACCCCTCCACTTT.